This T cell receptor beta chain stems from a study of blood T cell repertoires in COVID-19. Clones were sequenced by immunoSEQ multiplex PCR, and TCRdb holds only the in-frame ones, with some missing. The data show about 160,000 clones, roughly 93% seen once. V shed 6 bases, J shed 4 bases, and the junction held 9 bases outside the gene matches. Per the germline V gene, CDR1 is MNHEY and CDR2 is SMNVEV (reference sequence). CDR3 length: 17 amino acids. The specimen was peripheral blood. The chain combines TRBV27 with TRBJ2-5; 15 bases are shared with TRBD2. This clonotype was obtained from a woman between 45 and 65 years old with acute or convalescent COVID-19. This CDR3 reads CASRPQRGLAGGETQYF. CDR3 in DNA: TGTGCCAGCAGACCTCAACGGGGACTAGCGGGAGGAGAGACCCAGTACTTC.